Only one count was recorded for the clone carrying this TCR beta chain. What it recognizes is unknown. Trimming removed 0 bases from V and 5 bases from J, with 11 bases in between. Germline CDR1 MNHEY, CDR2 SVGAGI. The CDR3 has 14 amino acids. These data are taken from a study of OX40 agonist ivuxolimab in advanced cancers. Overall study: Three patients had partial responses: one hepatocellular carcinoma, two cutaneous melanoma. The study's findings and limits: In the expanded peripheral T cells, antigen specificity was never determined. Some nonresponders additionally presented with little normalized T-cell clonal expansion.

Clones were sequenced by immunoSEQ multiplex PCR, and TCRdb holds only the in-frame ones, with some missing. The sample shows about 25,000 clones, around 86% of them seen only once. Exclusion of a patient followed from autoimmune disease history or systemic immunosuppression. The rearrangement joins TRBV6-5 to TRBJ2-7, with D possibly matching TRBD2 (5 bases). The source is an adult with an advanced solid tumor such as melanoma, head and neck, liver or kidney cancer. Specimen: CD4+ or CD8+ T cells sorted from blood, collected in a trial of the OX40 agonist ivuxolimab. The CDR3 reads CASSYSRRGDEQYF. In DNA form, the CDR3 reads TGTGCCAGCAGTTACTCGAGACGGGGAGACGAGCAGTACTTC.